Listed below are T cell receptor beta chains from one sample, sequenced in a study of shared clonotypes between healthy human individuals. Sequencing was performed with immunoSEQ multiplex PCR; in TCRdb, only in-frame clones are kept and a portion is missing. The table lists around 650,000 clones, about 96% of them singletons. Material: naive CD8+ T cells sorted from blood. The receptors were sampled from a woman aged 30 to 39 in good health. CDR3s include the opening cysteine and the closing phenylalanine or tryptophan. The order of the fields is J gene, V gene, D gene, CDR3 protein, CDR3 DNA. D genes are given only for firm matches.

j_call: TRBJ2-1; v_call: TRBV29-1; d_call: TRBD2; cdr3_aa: CSHTSASSYNEQFF; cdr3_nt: TGCAGCCACACTAGCGCTAGCTCCTACAATGAGCAGTTCTTC
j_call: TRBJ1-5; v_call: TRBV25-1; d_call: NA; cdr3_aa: CASSEEGLGSNQPQHF; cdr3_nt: TGTGCCAGCAGTGAAGAGGGGTTGGGGAGCAATCAGCCCCAGCATTTT
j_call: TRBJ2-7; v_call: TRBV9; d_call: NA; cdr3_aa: CASSVEGDPAWGEQYF; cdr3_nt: TGTGCCAGCAGCGTAGAGGGGGACCCTGCCTGGGGGGAGCAGTACTTC
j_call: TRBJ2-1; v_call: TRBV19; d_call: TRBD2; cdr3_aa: CASRLAATSYNEQFF; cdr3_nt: TGTGCCAGTAGACTAGCGGCCACCTCCTACAATGAGCAGTTCTTC
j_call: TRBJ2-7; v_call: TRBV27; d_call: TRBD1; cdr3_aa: CASSFDRGAYEQYF; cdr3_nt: TGTGCCAGCAGTTTTGACAGGGGGGCCTACGAGCAGTACTTC
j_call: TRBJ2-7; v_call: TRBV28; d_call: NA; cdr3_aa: CASSPPTRRVLNYEQYF; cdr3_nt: TGTGCCAGCAGTCCCCCGACCCGGAGGGTACTTAATTACGAGCAGTACTTC
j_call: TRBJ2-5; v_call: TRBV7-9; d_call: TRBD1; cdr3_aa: CASSFTGGRETQYF; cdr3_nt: TGTGCCAGCAGCTTCACAGGGGGCCGTGAGACCCAGTACTTC
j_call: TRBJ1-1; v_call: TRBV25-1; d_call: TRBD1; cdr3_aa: CASSDLDRVEAFF; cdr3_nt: TGTGCCAGCAGTGACCTGGACAGGGTTGAAGCTTTCTTT
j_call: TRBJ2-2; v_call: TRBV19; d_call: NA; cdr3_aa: CASIRGTGVIGELFF; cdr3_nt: TGTGCCAGTATCAGAGGGACCGGGGTGATCGGGGAGCTGTTTTTT
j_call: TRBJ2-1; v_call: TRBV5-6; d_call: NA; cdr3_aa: CASRRAALSYNEQFF; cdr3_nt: TGTGCCAGCAGACGAGCGGCACTCTCCTACAATGAGCAGTTCTTC
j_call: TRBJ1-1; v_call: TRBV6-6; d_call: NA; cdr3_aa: CASSHAGTEAFF; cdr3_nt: TGTGCCAGCAGTCACGCAGGTACTGAAGCTTTCTTT
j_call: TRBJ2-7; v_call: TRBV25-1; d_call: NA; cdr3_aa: CASSEFDSGYEQYF; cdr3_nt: TGTGCCAGCAGTGAGTTTGATTCAGGGTACGAGCAGTACTTC
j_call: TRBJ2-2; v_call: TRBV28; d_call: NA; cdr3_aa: CASTPEGLLGAGELFF; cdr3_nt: TGTGCCAGCACGCCTGAGGGACTCCTAGGGGCCGGGGAGCTGTTTTTT
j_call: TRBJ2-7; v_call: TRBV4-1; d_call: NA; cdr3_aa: CASSQDLPYEQYF; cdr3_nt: TGCGCCAGCAGCCAAGATCTGCCCTACGAGCAGTACTTC